Following are 29 T cell receptor beta chains from one sample sequenced in a study of T cells and copy number aberrations in small-cell lung cancer. Sequencing was performed with immunoSEQ multiplex PCR; in TCRdb, only in-frame clones are kept and a portion is missing. In the table there are around 6,200 clones, 76% of which are singletons. Sequenced sample: tumor tissue. The receptors come from a man between 50 and 59 years old with small cell lung cancer.

As regards this clone: This sample includes further DNA sequences coding for the same CDR3. V gene TRBV15 combines with J gene TRBJ2-7; D may be TRBD1 (6 bases). The CDR3 is made up of 15 amino acids. V was cut by 0 bases and J by 2 bases, with 11 bases left in between. Per the germline V gene, CDR1 is LNHNV and CDR2 is YYDKDF (reference sequence). Here the CDR3 DNA reads TGTGCCACCAGCAGAGATAACAGGGTGGCCTACGAGCAGTACTTC. As protein: CATSRDNRVAYEQYF.

The chain has TRBV11-2 and TRBJ2-5; no clear D gene. Germline values: CDR1 SGHAT, CDR2 FQNNGV. This CDR3 spans 11 amino acids. Trimming removed 0 bases from V and 4 bases from J, with 0 bases in between. The CDR3 nucleotides read TGTGCCAGCAGCTTAGAAGAGACCCAGTACTTC. Its protein product is CASSLEETQYF.

A note on this clone: This may be a read error: a much more frequent sequence differs by one nucleotide. The V and J genes are TRBV19 and TRBJ1-2; the match to TRBD1 covers 8 bases. The CDR3 extends over 17 amino acids. Germline values: CDR1 LNHDA, CDR2 SQIVND (reference sequence). The CDR3 protein is CANSIDLATGESYGYTF. CDR3 in DNA: TGTGCCAATAGTATAGATCTCGCGACAGGGGAAAGCTACGGCTACACCTTC. Using reference TRBV19 and TRBJ1-2 for the parts outside the CDR3, the full variable domain is DGGITQSPKYLFRKEGQNVTLSCEQNLNHDAMYWYRQDPGQGLRLIYYSQIVNDFQKGDIAEGYSVSREKKESFPLTVTSAQKNPTAFYLCANSIDLATGESYGYTFGSGTRLTVV.

A word on this clone: Sequence at one end of the junction differs from germline and may be a read error. The V and J genes are TRBV18 and TRBJ2-7, with D possibly being TRBD2 (6 bases). The CDR3 sequence is 14 residues long. Germline V CDR1 and CDR2: KGHSH, LQKENI. The CDR3 nucleotides read TGTGTCAGCTCACCACCCGGGGGAAGCGACGAGCAGTACTTC. Its protein product is CVSSPPGGSDEQYF.

This clone was detected once. This chain joins TRBV5-1 and TRBJ1-2; D is unclear. CDR1 is SGHRS, CDR2 YFSETQ, per germline. The CDR3 totals 16 residues. Trimming removed 5 bases from V and 7 bases from J, with 24 bases in between. The CDR3 here is CASSSNTGPLPGGYTF. The CDR3 DNA reads as TGCGCCAGCAGTTCAAATACCGGACCTCTCCCCGGTGGCTACACCTTC.

The rearrangement uses TRBV5-1 and TRBJ1-1; tentatively, D is TRBD1 (6 bases). Germline V gene sequence: CDR1 SGHRS, CDR2 YFSETQ. Trimming took 4 bases from V and 7 from J, leaving 11 bases between them. The CDR3 has 12 residues. The CDR3 loop is CASSTGQREAFF. The DNA for the CDR3 is TGCGCCAGCAGCACAGGACAGCGTGAAGCTTTCTTT.

This clone was seen a handful of times. The V gene is TRBV5-8, the J gene TRBJ2-5, with D tentatively TRBD2 (6 bases). V lost 4 bases and J 0 bases, leaving 13 bases between the germline ends. CDR1 SGHTS and CDR2 YDEGEE come from the germline V gene. There are 15 residues in the CDR3. The CDR3 coding sequence is TGTGCCAGCAGCCTAGGGACTGATTACCAAGAGACCCAGTACTTC. This sequence encodes CASSLGTDYQETQYF.

The chain combines TRBV7-2 with TRBJ1-4; 10 positions agree with TRBD1. The trim removed 5 bases at V and 4 bases at J, leaving 13 bases unmatched. This CDR3 spans 18 amino acids. Germline CDR1 reads SGHTA; CDR2 reads FQGNSA. CDR3 amino acids: CASSPQTRQGAYNEKLFF. The CDR3 region has the DNA TGTGCCAGCAGCCCACAGACTCGACAGGGGGCTTATAATGAAAAACTGTTTTTT.

The V and J genes are TRBV4-2 and TRBJ1-5, with 7 bases fitting TRBD1. J lost 1 base, V lost 0 bases, and 3 bases had no gene match. There are 16 residues in the CDR3. The germline V gene encodes CDR1 LGHNA and CDR2 YNFKEQ. CDR3: CASSQEGGRSNQPQHF. The CDR3 DNA reads as TGTGCCAGCAGCCAAGAAGGGGGCAGGAGCAATCAGCCCCAGCATTTT.

V and J are TRBV18 and TRBJ1-4, with 7 bases matching TRBD1. The CDR3 totals 16 residues. J lost 6 bases, V lost 1 base, and 8 bases had no gene match. Germline-derived CDR1 and CDR2 are KGHSH and LQKENI. CDR3 protein: CASSPQSGQADEKLFF. The CDR3 region has the DNA TGTGCCAGCTCACCACAAAGCGGACAGGCAGATGAAAAACTGTTTTTT.

V gene TRBV9 combines with J gene TRBJ2-3, with a tentative D call TRBD2 (5 bases). Trimming took 3 bases from V and 4 from J, leaving 15 bases between them. The CDR3 runs 15 residues. The germline CDR1 and CDR2 sequences are SGDLS and YYNGEE. CDR3 protein: CASSALARFADTQYF. CDR3 DNA sequence: TGTGCCAGCAGCGCGCTAGCTCGATTCGCAGATACGCAGTATTTT.

J is TRBJ2-7 and V is TRBV18; 8 nucleotides line up with TRBD1. Germline lookup yields CDR1 KGHSH and CDR2 LQKENI. This CDR3 has 14 residues. V lost 5 bases to trimming and J lost 3 bases; unmatched junction nucleotides: 6. CDR3 in amino acids: CASSSGQGRYEQYF. As DNA, the CDR3 is TGTGCCAGCTCATCCGGACAGGGACGCTACGAGCAGTACTTC.

The chain has TRBV28 and TRBJ2-1, with D perhaps matching TRBD1 (5 bases). Germline CDR1 and CDR2: MDHEN and SYDVKM. The V and J ends lost 4 bases and 8 bases respectively, with 12 bases between them. The CDR3 extends over 13 amino acids. For the CDR3, the DNA is TGTGCCAGCAGTTCCCAGGGTATCGATGAGCAGTTCTTC. Translation gives CASSSQGIDEQFF.

This clone has more than one count but fewer than ten. The chain joins TRBV28 to TRBJ2-3, with D unclear. CDR1 is MDHEN and CDR2 is SYDVKM in the germline V gene. The CDR3 runs 11 residues. V was trimmed by 6 bases and J by 4 bases, leaving 5 bases between them. CDR3 region: CASSLADTQYF. The CDR3 DNA follows: TGTGCCAGCAGCTTAGCAGATACGCAGTATTTT.

In its sample, this clone was seen once. V and J are TRBV29-1 and TRBJ2-7; 9 nucleotides agree with TRBD1. Unmatched junction bases numbered 9, after V lost 1 base and J lost 5 bases. The CDR3 sequence is 15 residues long. Per the germline V gene, CDR1 is SQVTM and CDR2 is ANQGSEA. The CDR3 here is CSVEGGTGKVNEQYF. CDR3 in DNA: TGCAGCGTTGAAGGAGGGACAGGGAAGGTAAACGAGCAGTACTTC.

This chain uses TRBV30 with TRBJ1-1; D is uncertain. CDR1 GTSNPN and CDR2 SVGIG come from the germline V gene (reference sequence). Trimming cost V 0 bases and J 1 base, with 9 bases left between them. The CDR3 sequence is 14 residues long. CDR3 coding DNA: TGTGCCTGGAGTGTAGGAGTCCAGAACACTGAAGCTTTCTTT. It translates to CAWSVGVQNTEAFF.

The chain carries TRBV29-1 and TRBJ2-5; TRBD1 matches at 8 bases. V was pared by 1 base and J by 5 bases, with 9 bases of the junction left unmatched. Per germline, CDR1 SQVTM and CDR2 ANQGSEA. The length of the CDR3 is 15 residues. This CDR3 reads CSVEGGTGHRETQYF. The CDR3 nucleotides read TGCAGCGTTGAAGGTGGGACAGGCCACCGGGAGACCCAGTACTTC.

This chain connects TRBV5-6 to TRBJ2-7, with TRBD1 identical over 8 bases. The CDR3 is 14 residues long. Per germline, CDR1 SGHDT and CDR2 YYEEEE. V dropped 4 bases and J dropped 2; count of bases not matched to a gene: 5. CDR3 DNA sequence: TGTGCCAGCAGCCCGACAGGGGTTCCCTACGAGCAGTACTTC. Amino acid sequence: CASSPTGVPYEQYF.

DNA for the CDR3: TGCAGCGTTGGTGGTAGGGGGGCTTTCTTT. The encoded protein is CSVGGRGAFF. The chain has TRBV29-1 and TRBJ1-1, with D possibly TRBD1 on 6 matching bases. This CDR3 region has 10 residues. Germline V CDR1 and CDR2: SQVTM, ANQGSEA. The ends were cut back, 4 bases at V and 11 bases at J, with 11 bases in the middle. Complete variable domain (other parts from reference TRBV29-1 and TRBJ1-1): SAVISQKPSRDICQRGTSLTIQCQVDSQVTMMFWYRQQPGQSLTLIATANQGSEATYESGFVIDKFPISRPNLTFSTLTVSNMSPEDSSIYLCSVGGRGAFFGQGTRLTVV.

This chain connects TRBV9 to TRBJ2-7, with TRBD2 identical over 9 bases. J lost 6 bases, V lost 3 bases, and 10 bases had no gene match. This CDR3 is 15 amino acids long. Germline CDR1 is SGDLS and CDR2 is YYNGEE. The CDR3, as DNA: TGTGCCAGCAGCGCCGATCTAGCGGGAATCAGCGAGCAGTACTTC. Residues: CASSADLAGISEQYF.

The chain couples TRBV7-6 to TRBJ2-1, with unresolved D. This CDR3 comprises 16 residues. V lost 1 base to trimming and J lost 4 bases, with 14 bases between them. From germline, CDR1 is SGHVS and CDR2 FNYEAQ. The CDR3 protein is CASSLEVPQRYNEQFF. As DNA, the CDR3 is TGTGCCAGCAGCTTAGAGGTTCCCCAAAGATACAATGAGCAGTTCTTC.

This rearrangement joins TRBV30 to TRBJ2-5, with TRBD2 matching over 7 bases. This CDR3 is built from 15 residues. The trim removed 0 bases at V and 3 bases at J, leaving 7 bases unmatched. Germline CDR1 reads GTSNPN; CDR2 reads SVGIG (reference sequence). CDR3 amino acids: CAWSVWLLAKETQYF. CDR3 in DNA: TGTGCCTGGAGTGTGTGGTTACTAGCGAAAGAGACCCAGTACTTC.

This chain links TRBV30 with TRBJ1-1, with a weak D call TRBD1 (6 bases). The CDR3 spans 14 residues. The V end was cut by 7 bases, the J end by 11 bases, with 26 bases between. The germline CDR1 and CDR2 sequences are GTSNPN and SVGIG (reference sequence). This CDR3 reads CASRRRTADDLAFF. The DNA for the CDR3 is TGTGCCTCCCGACGTCGGACAGCGGATGATTTGGCTTTCTTT.

This chain uses TRBV5-4 with TRBJ2-6; weak D call: TRBD1 (5 bases). V lost 0 bases to trimming and J lost 0 bases, with 10 bases between them. CDR3 length equals 17 residues. In germline, CDR1 is SGHNT, CDR2 YYREEE (reference sequence). CDR3 bases: TGTGCCAGCAGCTTGGGGGGCCCCCTCTCTGGGGCCAACGTCCTGACTTTC. Translation: CASSLGGPLSGANVLTF.

This sequence joins TRBV7-9 and TRBJ2-3; D might be TRBD2 (5 bases). V dropped 3 bases and J dropped 3 bases, with 7 bases sitting between them. The CDR3 spans 13 residues. Germline V gene lookup returns CDR1 SEHNR and CDR2 FQNEAQ (reference sequence). This CDR3 is CASSFSGTDTQYF. CDR3 DNA: TGTGCCAGCAGCTTCAGCGGAACAGATACGCAGTATTTT.

The V gene is TRBV6-6, the J gene TRBJ2-7, with D unresolved. V gave up 3 bases and J gave up 6 bases, with 9 bases separating them. The CDR3 has 12 residues. CDR1 is MNHNY, CDR2 SVGAGI, per germline (reference sequence). Written as DNA, the CDR3 is TGTGCCAGCAGTTATAGGGTGAGCGAGCAGTACTTC. This sequence encodes CASSYRVSEQYF.

The V gene is TRBV21-1, the J gene TRBJ1-5. TRBV21-1 is recorded as a pseudogene. The CDR3 loop spans 12 amino acids. The CDR3: CASSNGGPSQHF. CDR3 nucleotide sequence: TGTGCCAGCAGCAATGGGGGACCGTCCCAGCATTTT.

This rearrangement joins TRBV4-2 to TRBJ1-2, with TRBD1 matching 8 bases. This CDR3 has 13 amino acids. Germline V lookup: CDR1 LGHNA, CDR2 YNFKEQ. Trimming removed 5 bases from V and 8 bases from J; junction bases left unmatched: 7. The DNA of the CDR3 is TGTGCCAGCAGCTCGGACAGGGTAAAGGGCTACACCTTC. Translation: CASSSDRVKGYTF.

V usage is TRBV18 and J usage is TRBJ2-5; possibly TRBD1 for D (5 bases). The CDR3 length is 15 residues. The germline gives CDR1 KGHSH, CDR2 LQKENI. V was pared by 1 base and J by 3 bases, with 12 bases between. CDR3 nucleotide sequence: TGTGCCAGCTCACCACGAGACAGAAGTAAAGAGACCCAGTACTTC. Its protein is CASSPRDRSKETQYF.